One T cell receptor (beta chain) is described in this entry. This CDR3 has 16 amino acids. Germline V gives CDR1 SGHAT, CDR2 FQNNGV. The V end was cut by 5 bases, the J end by 2 bases, with 15 bases between. The data were obtained in a study of blood T cell repertoires in COVID-19. As for the study in general: Some COVID-19 samples were acute and others convalescent; all came from the United States, Italy and Spain. PBMCs, B-cell-depleted T cells, or T cells were the source of the cDNA or gDNA that made up the material.

Per the authors' pipeline: Amplification of reference gene primers was used by the study to estimate nucleated cell counts. Only in-frame clones appear in the TCRdb table, and some are missing; sequencing was by immunoSEQ multiplex PCR. D and trimming come from the DNA, and the V and J calls and clone size come from that table. Among around 140,000 clones, roughly nine tenths were seen once, and the ten largest hold about 1.5%. The sequence came from a human donor in a cohort sampled during active COVID-19. The V and J genes are TRBV11-2 and TRBJ1-4, with D possibly matching TRBD1 (5 bases). Specimen: peripheral blood. The CDR3 nucleotides read TGTGCCAGCAGCGGACACAGGAGGGGCACTAATGAAAAACTGTTTTTT. Translating gives CASSGHRRGTNEKLFF.